This T cell receptor beta chain was sequenced during a study of untreated major depressive disorder (dated by TCRdb to between 2018 and 2020). Study-level background: In this cross-sectional case-control comparison, antidepressant-free major depressive disorder patients and individually matched non-depressed controls were compared on T cell phenotype and TCR repertoire. Differences in Vbeta 5.1, Vbeta 11 and Vbeta 22 usage observed by flow cytometry in the whole cohort were followed up by sequencing. What the study reported, not specific to this receptor: Strict matching and exclusion criteria produced a comparatively small study sample, limiting generalizability of findings. Sequencing confirmed higher TRBV05-01 (Vbeta 5.1) usage among CD4+ T cells of depressed patients than controls, with p = 0.040 in a one-tailed test. In the sequencing data, TRBV25-01 and TRBV02-01 usage matched the flow-cytometry pattern but was not statistically significant. For the sequencing comparisons, one-tailed planned tests were applied to only three Vbeta families that had been selected in advance. In every sequenced subject, all of the top five TRBV05-01 clones were private clones.

At the junction V is shortened by 7 bases and J by 7 bases, with 10 bases in between. The CDR3 measures 10 amino acids from cysteine to phenylalanine. Only CDR3 DNA is held: 30 bases, read in frame from base 1. For CDR1 and CDR2, the germline V gene lists SQVTM and ANQGSEA. The Qiagen DNeasy Blood and Tissue Kit was used to extract total genomic DNA from the purified CD4+ T cells. Following immunoSEQ immunosequencing protocols, the TCRbeta CDR3 region, as defined by IMGT, was amplified and sequenced. The authors' analysis ran thus. Preprocessing of raw sequence data for PCR and sequencing error correction was performed by the immunoSEQ service. Data were loaded into the immunoSEQ Analyzer and further analyzed with VDJtools v1.0.7. Patient-control differences were tested with the paired Wilcoxon signed-rank test. The table was pulled from immuneACCESS by TCRdb, which kept in-frame rearrangements only. Such tables lose some clones; where checked, under half of the loss comes from unresolved V genes, and the rest has no known cause. V and J calls and clone size are given by that table; D and trimming were obtained from the DNA. This sample holds 17,000 or so clones; more than 85% were observed only once. The ten top clones hold around 0.6% of the sample.

Each depressed patient was pairwise matched to a non-depressed control for sex, age, current smoking status and body mass index. All participants were of European descent. To qualify, patients needed a DSM-IV diagnosis of major depressive disorder plus a Hamilton Rating Scale for Depression score of 18 or higher. No psychiatric medication, including antidepressants, had been taken by patients for at least 8 weeks before enrollment. Depression severity ranging from moderate to severe was represented among patients. Participants were excluded if they had major medical conditions, Axis I/II comorbidities, regular medication or illicit drug use, or weekly alcohol intake above 100 g. Around 29 ml of peripheral blood was collected into EDTA tubes from each participant. CD4+ T cells were purified from thawed PBMCs by magnetic negative selection with the BD IMag Human CD4 T Lymphocyte Enrichment Set. Flow cytometry confirmed that the CD4+ enrichment method typically gave around 96% purity. A subgroup of four to six case-control pairs, chosen blind to chemokine receptor expression and flow-cytometric repertoire skewing results, underwent TCRbeta sequencing. Every blood sample was taken in the morning at 8:00 a.m., after which PBMCs were separated out using Ficoll-Hypaque gradient centrifugation. PBMCs were cryopreserved by gradual cooling to -80°C and stored in liquid nitrogen until assayed.

Turning to this clone: The antigen this receptor binds is unknown. Qualities for individual bases were not recorded, and no much larger clone is one base off.

The sequenced sample consisted of CD4+ T cells from PBMCs. The TCR was taken from a woman aged 40 to 50 with major depressive disorder. The chain was built from TRBV29-1 and TRBJ1-1; there is no confident call for the D gene. Read as DNA, the sequence is TGCAGCGCTGGAAAGGTTGAAGCTTTCTTT. It codes for CSAGKVEAFF.